This TCR beta chain was observed in a study of blood T cell repertoires in COVID-19. Clones were read by immunoSEQ multiplex PCR, and TCRdb kept only the in-frame ones, dropping some. Here the sample spans about 94,000 clones, around 87% being singletons. Germline CDR1 and CDR2: LNHNV and YYDKDF (reference sequence). The V end lost 7 bases, the J end lost 7 bases, and 18 bases lay between the germline ends. The CDR3 length is 14 residues. The sequenced material came from peripheral blood. This receptor was identified in a human donor with acute or convalescent COVID-19. The donor label of this sample is uncertain. The J gene is TRBJ2-3, the V gene TRBV15; TRBD2 is a possible D gene (6 bases). CDR3 DNA: TGTGCCACCACCCCTAGGGAGGTCGGGAATACGCAGTATTTT. Residues: CATTPREVGNTQYF. The entire variable domain, with the rest obtained from reference TRBV15 and TRBJ2-3, is as follows: DAMVIQNPRYQVTQFGKPVTLSCSQTLNHNVMYWYQQKSSQAPKLLFHYYDKDFNNEADTPDNFQSRRPNTSFCFLDIRSPGLGDTAMYLCATTPREVGNTQYFGPGTRLTVL.